This T cell receptor (beta chain) was profiled in a study of T-cell memory formation after mild COVID-19. Study-wide background: TCR clusters largely stayed donor specific.

In TCRdb, the 5' RACE reads were re-called with MiXCR into one record per CDR3 protein. This sample has 60,000 to 65,000 distinct CDR3 sequences, with roughly 9.9% found just once. J gave up 0 bases and V 1 base, and 1 base lay outside the gene matches. Germline CDR1 is SGHKS and CDR2 is YYEKEE (reference sequence). This CDR3 spans 15 amino acids. Study results and limitations: A balance of CD4 and CD8 characterized clones contracting day 15 to 85, whereas later expanders leaned CD4+.

This clonotype turned up a few times. What it binds is not known. This sequence originates from a man younger than 35 who had mild COVID-19 (a few samples of this study predate the infection). Cell type and time point are not known. The V and J genes are TRBV5-5 and TRBJ1-2, with 9 bases lining up with TRBD1. What was sequenced was PBMCs or a T cell subset sorted from them (not recorded which). The CDR3 is CASSLRDRANYGYTF. The CDR3 nucleotides are TGTGCCAGCAGCTTGCGGGACAGGGCTAACTATGGCTACACCTTC.